This T cell receptor (beta chain) was identified during a study of OX40 agonist ivuxolimab in advanced cancers. Background on the study: Given to patients was ivuxolimab, an agonistic anti-OX40 (CD134) antibody.

TCRdb keeps only in-frame clones here, not all; method: immunoSEQ multiplex PCR. Of 80,000 to 130,000 clones listed, 90% are singletons. V was cut by 3 bases and J by 6 bases, with 11 bases left in between. This CDR3 is built from 13 residues. Germline V gene sequence: CDR1 MNHEY, CDR2 SMNVEV (reference sequence). The chain links TRBV27 to TRBJ1-2; tentative D call: TRBD1 (6 bases). Material: CD4+ or CD8+ T cells sorted from blood, obtained in a trial of the OX40 agonist ivuxolimab. The receptor was isolated from an adult with an advanced solid tumor such as melanoma, head and neck, liver or kidney cancer. The CDR3 is CASSFRPGDGYTF. CDR3 in DNA: TGTGCCAGCAGTTTTAGGCCAGGGGATGGCTACACCTTC.